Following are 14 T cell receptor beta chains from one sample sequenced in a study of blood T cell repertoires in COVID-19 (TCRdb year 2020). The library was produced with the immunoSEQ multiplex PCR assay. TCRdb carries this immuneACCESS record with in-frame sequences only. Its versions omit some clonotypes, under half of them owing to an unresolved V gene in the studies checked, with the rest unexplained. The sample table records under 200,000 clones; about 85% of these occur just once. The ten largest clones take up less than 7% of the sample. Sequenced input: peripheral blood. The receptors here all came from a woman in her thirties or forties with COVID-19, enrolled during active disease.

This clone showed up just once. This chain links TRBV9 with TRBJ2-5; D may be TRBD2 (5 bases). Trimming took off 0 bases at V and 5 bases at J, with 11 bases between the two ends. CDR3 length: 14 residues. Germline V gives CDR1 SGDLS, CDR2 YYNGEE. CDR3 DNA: TGTGCCAGCAGCGTAGCTAATAGCGAGGAGACCCAGTACTTC. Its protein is CASSVANSEETQYF.

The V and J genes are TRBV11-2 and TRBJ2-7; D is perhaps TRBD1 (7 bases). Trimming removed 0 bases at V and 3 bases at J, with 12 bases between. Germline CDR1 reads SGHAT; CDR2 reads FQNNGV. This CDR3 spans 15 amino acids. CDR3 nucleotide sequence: TGTGCCAGCAGCTTAGACAGGGGGGTTTTCTACGAGCAGTACTTC. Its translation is CASSLDRGVFYEQYF.

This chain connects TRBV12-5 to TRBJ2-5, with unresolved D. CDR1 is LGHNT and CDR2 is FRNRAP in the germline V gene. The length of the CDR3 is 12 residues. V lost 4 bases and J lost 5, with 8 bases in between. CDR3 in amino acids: CASGSTSETQYF. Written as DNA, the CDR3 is TGTGCTAGTGGTTCAACTTCGGAGACCCAGTACTTC.

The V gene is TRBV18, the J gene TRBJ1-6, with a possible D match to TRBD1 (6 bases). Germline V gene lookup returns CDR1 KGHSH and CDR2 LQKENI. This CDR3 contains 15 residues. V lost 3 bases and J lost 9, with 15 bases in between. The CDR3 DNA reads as TGTGCCAGCTCACCTAGCACGAGGGGGAGTTCACCCCTCCACTTT. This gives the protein CASSPSTRGSSPLHF.

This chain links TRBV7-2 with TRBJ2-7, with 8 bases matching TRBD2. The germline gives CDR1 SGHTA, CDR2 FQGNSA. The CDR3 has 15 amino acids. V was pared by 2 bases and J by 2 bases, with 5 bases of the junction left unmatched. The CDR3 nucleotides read TGTGCCAGCAGCTTAATGGGCGGGGGGACCTACGAGCAGTACTTC. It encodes CASSLMGGGTYEQYF.

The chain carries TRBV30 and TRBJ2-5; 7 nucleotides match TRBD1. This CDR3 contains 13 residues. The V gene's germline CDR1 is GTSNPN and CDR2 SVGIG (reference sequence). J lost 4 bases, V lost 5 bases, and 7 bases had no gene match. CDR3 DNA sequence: TGTGCCTGGGTTAAAGGGGGCGGAGAGACCCAGTACTTC. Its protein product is CAWVKGGGETQYF.

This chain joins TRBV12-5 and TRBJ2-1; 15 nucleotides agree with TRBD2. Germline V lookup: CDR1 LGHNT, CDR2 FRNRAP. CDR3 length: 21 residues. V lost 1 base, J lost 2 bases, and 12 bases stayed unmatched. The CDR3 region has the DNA TGTGCTAGTGGTTTGGCAGTTCGATGGACTAGCGGGAGGGCCCCCTACAATGAGCAGTTCTTC. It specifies CASGLAVRWTSGRAPYNEQFF.

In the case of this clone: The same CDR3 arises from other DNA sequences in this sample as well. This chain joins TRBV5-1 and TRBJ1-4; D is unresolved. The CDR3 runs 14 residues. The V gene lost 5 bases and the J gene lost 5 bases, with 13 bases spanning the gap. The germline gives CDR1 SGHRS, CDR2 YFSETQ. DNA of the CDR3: TGCGCCAGCAGTCTGGAGGGTCAGAATGAAAAACTGTTTTTT. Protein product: CASSLEGQNEKLFF.

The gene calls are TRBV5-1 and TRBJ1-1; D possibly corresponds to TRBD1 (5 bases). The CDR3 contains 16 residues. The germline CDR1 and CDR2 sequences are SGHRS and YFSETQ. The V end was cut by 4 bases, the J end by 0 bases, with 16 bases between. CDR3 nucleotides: TGCGCCAGCAGCCCCATCCCCCAGGGTCTGAACACTGAAGCTTTCTTT. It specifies CASSPIPQGLNTEAFF.

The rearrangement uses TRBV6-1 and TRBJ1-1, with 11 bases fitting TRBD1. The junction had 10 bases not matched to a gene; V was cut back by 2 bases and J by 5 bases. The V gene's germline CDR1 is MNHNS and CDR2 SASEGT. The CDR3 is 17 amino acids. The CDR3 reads CASSEQRTGGKGTEAFF. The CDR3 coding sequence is TGTGCCAGCAGTGAACAGCGGACAGGGGGCAAGGGAACTGAAGCTTTCTTT.

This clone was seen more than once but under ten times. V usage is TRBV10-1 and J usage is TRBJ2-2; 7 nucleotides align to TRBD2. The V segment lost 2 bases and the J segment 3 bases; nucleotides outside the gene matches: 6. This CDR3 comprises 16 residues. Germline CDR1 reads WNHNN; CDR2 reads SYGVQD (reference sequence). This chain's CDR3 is CASSETGLADTGELFF. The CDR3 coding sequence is TGCGCCAGCAGTGAGACAGGCCTAGCGGACACCGGGGAGCTGTTTTTT.

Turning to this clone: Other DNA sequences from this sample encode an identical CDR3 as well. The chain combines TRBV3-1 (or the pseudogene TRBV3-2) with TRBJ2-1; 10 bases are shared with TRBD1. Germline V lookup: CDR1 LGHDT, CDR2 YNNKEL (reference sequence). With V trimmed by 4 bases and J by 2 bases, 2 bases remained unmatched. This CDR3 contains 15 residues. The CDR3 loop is CASSPTGGAYNEQFF. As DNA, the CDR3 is TGTGCCAGCAGCCCGACAGGGGGCGCCTACAATGAGCAGTTCTTC.

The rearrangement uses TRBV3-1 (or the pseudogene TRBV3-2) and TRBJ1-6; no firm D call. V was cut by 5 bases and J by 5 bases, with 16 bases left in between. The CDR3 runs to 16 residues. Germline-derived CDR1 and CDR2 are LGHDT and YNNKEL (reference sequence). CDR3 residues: CASSLSLGANNSPLHF. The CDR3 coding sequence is TGTGCCAGCAGCTTAAGCTTGGGAGCCAATAATTCACCCCTCCACTTT.

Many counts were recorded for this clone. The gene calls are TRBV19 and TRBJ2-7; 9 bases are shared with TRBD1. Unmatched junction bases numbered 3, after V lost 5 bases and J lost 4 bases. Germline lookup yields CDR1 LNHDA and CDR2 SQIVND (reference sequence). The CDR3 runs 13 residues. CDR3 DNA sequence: TGTGCCAGTAGTTCCGACAGGGGGTACGAGCAGTACTTC. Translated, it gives CASSSDRGYEQYF.